Shown below are 25 T cell receptor beta chains from a single sample sequenced in a study of blood T cell repertoires in COVID-19. This table comes from immunoSEQ multiplex PCR, and its TCRdb copy is limited to in-frame clones, with some not included. Of over 60,000 clones in the sample, 86% are singletons; the top ten hold 11%. Sequenced material: peripheral blood. Every receptor here comes from a man between 65 and 80 years old with active or convalescent COVID-19.

The chain uses TRBV5-6 and TRBJ2-7; TRBD1 matches 9 bases. The CDR3 length is 15 residues. Germline V lookup: CDR1 SGHDT, CDR2 YYEEEE. V lost 3 bases to trimming and J lost 2 bases; unmatched junction nucleotides: 6. This chain's CDR3 is CASSWGQGATYEQYF. The DNA for the CDR3 is TGTGCCAGCAGCTGGGGACAGGGTGCAACCTACGAGCAGTACTTC.

This chain connects TRBV7-3 to TRBJ2-3; 11 nucleotides align to TRBD1. Looked up from germline, CDR1 is SGHTA and CDR2 is FQGTGA. V lost 5 bases to trimming and J lost 4 bases; unmatched junction nucleotides: 5. This CDR3 contains 15 residues. CDR3 in DNA: TGTGCCAGCAGCCCCGGACAGGGGGCCTCAGATACGCAGTATTTT. Translated: CASSPGQGASDTQYF.

The genes are TRBV2 and TRBJ2-3; TRBD1 aligns across 9 bases. After removal of 6 bases from V and 5 bases from J, the junction contained 6 bases not matched to a gene. CDR1 SNHLY and CDR2 FYNNEI come from the germline V gene. CDR3 length: 14 amino acids. The CDR3 region is CASRLQGAGDTQYF. Written as DNA, the CDR3 is TGTGCCAGCAGGCTACAGGGGGCTGGAGATACGCAGTATTTT.

The rearrangement uses TRBV9 and TRBJ2-3; TRBD1 might be the D (5 bases). V was trimmed by 0 bases and J by 4 bases, leaving 12 bases between them. CDR1 and CDR2 from the germline V gene are SGDLS and YYNGEE. This CDR3 is built from 15 residues. The CDR3, as DNA: TGTGCCAGCAGCGTAGGTGCAGGGCCGGCAGATACGCAGTATTTT. It codes for CASSVGAGPADTQYF. The entire variable domain, with the rest obtained from reference TRBV9 and TRBJ2-3, is as follows: DSGVTQTPKHLITATGQRVTLRCSPRSGDLSVYWYQQSLDQGLQFLIQYYNGEERAKGNILERFSAQQFPDLHSELNLSSLELGDSALYFCASSVGAGPADTQYFGPGTRLTVL.

This chain connects TRBV5-4 to TRBJ1-2; a weak D match, TRBD1 (6 bases). Trimming stripped 4 bases from V and 6 bases from J, with 19 bases between. Germline CDR1 is SGHNT and CDR2 is YYREEE (reference sequence). There are 15 residues in the CDR3. CDR3 residues: CASSPKLGARDGYTF. CDR3 nucleotide sequence: TGTGCCAGCAGCCCCAAATTGGGGGCTCGGGATGGCTACACCTTC.

The count of this clone is one. J is TRBJ1-4 and V is TRBV28; perhaps TRBD1 as D (6 bases). In germline, CDR1 is MDHEN, CDR2 SYDVKM. Trimming left V 8 bases short and J 7 bases short, with 17 bases between. The CDR3 runs to 14 residues. The CDR3 nucleotides are TGTGCCAGCGGCCCCGGACAGATTGGTGAAAAACTGTTTTTT. As protein: CASGPGQIGEKLFF. Full variable domain (outside the CDR3, taken from reference TRBV28 and TRBJ1-4): DVKVTQSSRYLVKRTGEKVFLECVQDMDHENMFWYRQDPGLGLRLIYFSYDVKMKEKGDIPEGYSVSREKKERFSLILESASTNQTSMYLCASGPGQIGEKLFFGSGTQLSVL.

The chain joins TRBV5-1 to TRBJ1-1; TRBD1 matches 10 bases. This CDR3 region has 15 residues. The germline V gene encodes CDR1 SGHRS and CDR2 YFSETQ. V gave up 0 bases and J gave up 5 bases; unmatched junction bases: 4. Here the CDR3 reads CASSLAGQGETEAFF. The CDR3 DNA sequence: TGCGCCAGCAGCTTGGCCGGACAGGGGGAAACTGAAGCTTTCTTT.

The chain combines TRBV6-1 with TRBJ1-1, with D uncertain. Trimming pared 2 bases from V and 8 bases from J, leaving 18 bases between. The CDR3 length is 15 residues. Germline assignment: CDR1 MNHNS and CDR2 SASEGT. Here the CDR3 reads CASSEMRGRSEEAFF. DNA of the CDR3: TGTGCCAGCAGTGAAATGCGGGGAAGGAGCGAAGAAGCTTTCTTT.

V is TRBV20-1 and J is TRBJ2-7; the D gene is possibly TRBD2 (6 bases). CDR1 is DFQATT, CDR2 SNEGSKA, per germline (reference sequence). This CDR3 has 11 amino acids. DNA of the CDR3: TGCACACCCAAAGCGGGTGACGAGCAGTACTTC. It encodes CTPKAGDEQYF.

CDR3 region: CASSRTGGGTDTQYF. The CDR3 DNA sequence: TGTGCCAGCAGTCGTACAGGGGGGGGCACAGATACGCAGTATTTT. The chain has TRBV6-5 and TRBJ2-3; possibly TRBD1 for D (8 bases). This CDR3 is built from 15 residues. Trimming pared 5 bases from V and 1 base from J, leaving 13 bases between. Germline V gives CDR1 MNHEY, CDR2 SVGAGI.

The chain employs TRBV4-1 and TRBJ1-1; 7 bases map to TRBD1. CDR1 MGHRA and CDR2 YSYEKL come from the germline V gene. This CDR3 region has 16 residues. Trimming at V came to 5 bases and at J to 1 base, leaving 10 bases not matched to a gene. CDR3 loop: CASSVTQGPANTEAFF. CDR3 sequence (DNA): TGCGCCAGCAGCGTTACACAGGGGCCCGCGAACACTGAAGCTTTCTTT.

The V call is TRBV7-2, the J call TRBJ2-7; D is ambiguous. V was shortened by 1 base and J by 3 bases, with 13 bases between the two germline ends. The CDR3 is 15 residues long. Per germline, CDR1 SGHTA and CDR2 FQGNSA. CDR3 loop: CASSLGRGLGYEQYF. The CDR3 DNA sequence: TGTGCCAGCAGCTTAGGTCGCGGCTTAGGCTACGAGCAGTACTTC.

The V and J genes are TRBV2 and TRBJ1-1; D not resolved. The V and J ends lost 6 bases and 1 base respectively, with 15 bases between them. CDR1 is SNHLY, CDR2 FYNNEI, per germline. This CDR3 is built from 15 residues. This CDR3 is CASRDPRPRNTEAFF. DNA for the CDR3: TGTGCCAGCAGAGATCCTCGCCCGAGGAACACTGAAGCTTTCTTT.

This clone was recorded once. This chain uses TRBV3-1 (or the pseudogene TRBV3-2) with TRBJ2-2, with 12 bases aligning to TRBD2. The J segment lost 10 bases and the V segment lost 1 base, leaving 1 base of the junction unmatched. Germline lookup yields CDR1 LGHDT and CDR2 YNNKEL (reference sequence). CDR3 length: 14 residues. The CDR3 loop reads CASSQGLAGAELFF. The CDR3 nucleotides are TGTGCCAGCAGCCAAGGACTAGCGGGAGCGGAGCTGTTTTTT.

V gene TRBV9 combines with J gene TRBJ2-1, with 7 bases fitting TRBD2. V lost 2 bases and J lost 7; bases outside the gene matches: 3. The CDR3 is 13 residues long. The germline V gene encodes CDR1 SGDLS and CDR2 YYNGEE. The CDR3 bases are TGTGCCAGCAGCGTTCGGGGGGTAAATGAGCAGTTCTTC. Protein: CASSVRGVNEQFF.

V usage is TRBV6-5 and J usage is TRBJ1-6; no clear D. The V end lost 0 bases, the J end lost 7 bases, and 10 bases lay between the germline ends. Germline V gives CDR1 MNHEY, CDR2 SVGAGI. This CDR3 contains 15 residues. CDR3 sequence (DNA): TGTGCCAGCAGTTACTCTCGGTTTTACAATTCACCCCTCCACTTT. This encodes CASSYSRFYNSPLHF.

The gene calls are TRBV10-3 and TRBJ1-5; TRBD1 might be the D (5 bases). In germline, CDR1 is ENHRY, CDR2 SYGVKD. V was trimmed by 6 bases and J by 2 bases, leaving 20 bases between them. CDR3 length: 17 amino acids. CDR3 DNA: TGTGCCATCAGCCCGGGTCCAAGGAGGGGCGGCAATCAGCCCCAGCATTTT. This translates into CAISPGPRRGGNQPQHF.

The sample holds one count of this clone. The chain employs TRBV18 and TRBJ2-7; 9 bases are shared with TRBD2. Per the germline V gene, CDR1 is KGHSH and CDR2 is LQKENI. After removal of 3 bases from V and 6 bases from J, the junction contained 3 bases not matched to a gene. This CDR3 has 13 residues. The CDR3 DNA sequence: TGTGCCAGCTCACCGGGGACTAGCCCCGAGCAGTACTTC. Amino acid sequence: CASSPGTSPEQYF.

A few counts support this clone. The chain has TRBV5-4 and TRBJ2-7; D may be TRBD1 (5 bases). The CDR3 sequence is 13 residues long. V was pared by 0 bases and J by 3 bases, with 7 bases between. Germline V lookup: CDR1 SGHNT, CDR2 YYREEE (reference sequence). Written as DNA, the CDR3 is TGTGCCAGCAGCTTGGACAGGTACTACGAGCAGTACTTC. Amino acids: CASSLDRYYEQYF.

The genes are TRBV18 and TRBJ2-1; 8 nucleotides agree with TRBD1. The J segment lost 8 bases and the V segment lost 3 bases, leaving 9 bases of the junction unmatched. The CDR3 spans 15 residues. Germline lookup yields CDR1 KGHSH and CDR2 LQKENI. The CDR3 loop reads CASSPPGQGRHEQFF. CDR3 bases: TGTGCCAGCTCACCTCCAGGACAGGGCAGGCATGAGCAGTTCTTC.

The chain links TRBV11-3 to TRBJ2-1; a possible D gene is TRBD2 (7 bases). CDR3 length equals 17 residues. The V end lost 0 bases, the J end lost 1 base, and 13 bases lay between the germline ends. CDR1 and CDR2 (germline): SGHNT, YENEEA. The CDR3, as DNA: TGTGCCAGCAGCTTAGACGGACGGGGGGCGTCCTACAATGAGCAGTTCTTC. Residues: CASSLDGRGASYNEQFF. Full variable domain (missing parts from reference TRBV11-3 and TRBJ2-1): EAGVVQSPRYKIIEKKQPVAFWCNPISGHNTLYWYLQNLGQGPELLIRYENEEAVDDSQLPKDRFSAERLKGVDSTLKIQPAELGDSAVYLCASSLDGRGASYNEQFFGPGTRLTVL.

The chain joins TRBV7-8 to TRBJ1-2; tentatively, D is TRBD1 (5 bases). This CDR3 is 17 amino acids long. Germline V gives CDR1 SGHVS, CDR2 FQNEAQ. With 5 bases removed from V and 8 bases from J, the gap between germline ends came to 27 bases. CDR3 amino acids: CASSVMGGSHLSGGYTF. The DNA of the CDR3 is TGTGCCAGCAGCGTAATGGGGGGATCTCATTTGTCGGGAGGCTACACCTTC.

V usage is TRBV19 and J usage is TRBJ2-1; the match to TRBD1 covers 7 bases. There are 16 residues in the CDR3. Trimming took 11 bases from V and 3 from J; bases not matched to a gene: 16. Per germline, CDR1 LNHDA and CDR2 SQIVND (reference sequence). The CDR3 DNA reads as TGTGCCCTCCTCCCTGGGGACCGACAGGGCTACAATGAGCAGTTCTTC. Translated: CALLPGDRQGYNEQFF.

The genes are TRBV6-5 and TRBJ2-2; 7 bases align to TRBD1. This CDR3 comprises 15 residues. V was pared by 0 bases and J by 6 bases, with 4 bases of the junction left unmatched. CDR1 and CDR2 from the germline V gene are MNHEY and SVGAGI. The CDR3 loop is CASSYSGTVPGELFF. CDR3 in DNA: TGTGCCAGCAGTTACTCGGGGACAGTCCCCGGGGAGCTGTTTTTT.

The chain employs TRBV6-6 and TRBJ1-1; 8 nucleotides align to TRBD1. V lost 5 bases and J lost 4; bases outside the gene matches: 6. The CDR3 is made up of 14 amino acids. CDR1 and CDR2 (germline): MNHNY, SVGAGI (reference sequence). CDR3 nucleotide sequence: TGTGCCAGCAGTGGTACAGGGGGGCGCACTGAAGCTTTCTTT. Protein sequence: CASSGTGGRTEAFF.